This TCR beta chain came from a study of OX40 agonist ivuxolimab in advanced cancers. Whole-study context: All patients had ivuxolimab intravenously every 2 weeks at 0.01 to 10 mg/kg. Partial responses were achieved by three patients: one hepatocellular carcinoma, two cutaneous melanoma.

Patients with a history of autoimmune disease or on systemic immunosuppression were excluded. CDR3 length: 15 residues. Germline V gene lookup returns CDR1 SGHRS and CDR2 YFSETQ. Trimming shortened V by 4 bases and J by 7 bases, and 17 bases separated the two germline ends. Generated by immunoSEQ multiplex PCR, the TCRdb table keeps only in-frame clones and is missing some. The table shows 95,000 or so clones, with 92% occurring only once. The chain couples TRBV5-1 to TRBJ2-2, with D possibly TRBD1 on 7 matching bases. The material was CD4+ or CD8+ T cells sorted from blood, obtained in a trial of the OX40 agonist ivuxolimab. The source of this sequence is an adult with an advanced solid tumor such as melanoma, head and neck, liver or kidney cancer. This chain's CDR3 is CASSAGQLGVGELFF. The CDR3 coding sequence is TGCGCCAGCAGCGCGGGACAGCTAGGAGTCGGGGAGCTGTTTTTT.